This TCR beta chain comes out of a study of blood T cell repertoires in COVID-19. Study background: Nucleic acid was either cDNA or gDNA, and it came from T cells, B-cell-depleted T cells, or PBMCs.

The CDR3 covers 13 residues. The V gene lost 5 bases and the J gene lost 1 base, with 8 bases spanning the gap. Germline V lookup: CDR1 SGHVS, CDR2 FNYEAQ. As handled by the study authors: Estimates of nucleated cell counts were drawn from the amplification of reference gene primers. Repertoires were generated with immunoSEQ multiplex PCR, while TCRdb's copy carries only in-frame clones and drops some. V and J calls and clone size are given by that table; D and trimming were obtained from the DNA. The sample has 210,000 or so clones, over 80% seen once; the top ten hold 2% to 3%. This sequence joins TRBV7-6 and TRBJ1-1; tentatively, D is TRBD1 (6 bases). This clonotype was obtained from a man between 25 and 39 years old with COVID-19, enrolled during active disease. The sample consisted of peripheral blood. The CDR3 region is CASSGTSNTEAFF. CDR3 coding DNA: TGTGCCAGCAGCGGGACATCGAACACTGAAGCTTTCTTT.